What follows are 28 T cell receptor beta chains derived from one specimen sequenced in a study of shared clonotypes between healthy human individuals. Terminally differentiated effector memory CD45RA+ cells were excluded from the naive CD8 cells, which were CD45RO-negative and positively selected for CCR7. The data were produced by immunoSEQ multiplex PCR, yet TCRdb's version contains in-frame clones alone and is incomplete. The table lists around 2.1 million clones, under 95% of them singletons, with under 2% in the top ten. Source material: naive CD8+ T cells from PBMCs. The receptors come from a man younger than 35 in good health. Some clones in this sample may be carry-over from other donors' samples.

The V and J genes are TRBV9 and TRBJ2-6; D is ambiguous. The CDR3 consists of 12 residues. In germline, CDR1 is SGDLS, CDR2 YYNGEE. V was shortened by 7 bases and J by 4 bases, with 6 bases between the two germline ends. In DNA, the CDR3 is TGTGCCAGCTTTTCCGGGGCCAACGTCCTGACTTTC. Translation gives CASFSGANVLTF.

The J gene is TRBJ2-7, the V gene TRBV9; unclear D gene. Per germline, CDR1 SGDLS and CDR2 YYNGEE. Deletions cut 3 bases from V and 2 bases from J, with 18 bases between. The CDR3 runs to 16 residues. CDR3 DNA sequence: TGTGCCAGCAGCGACACCGGGCGGCCTTCGACCTACGAGCAGTACTTC. As protein: CASSDTGRPSTYEQYF.

V usage is TRBV18 and J usage is TRBJ2-7, with TRBD2 identical over 11 bases. V lost 3 bases to trimming and J lost 5 bases; unmatched junction nucleotides: 12. This CDR3 comprises 17 residues. Germline V gene sequence: CDR1 KGHSH, CDR2 LQKENI. The CDR3 DNA is TGTGCCAGCTCACCCCCGAAACTAGCGGGAGTTTCCAACGAGCAGTACTTC. It yields the protein CASSPPKLAGVSNEQYF.

The genes are TRBV19 and TRBJ1-5; 7 bases align to TRBD1. Germline CDR1 LNHDA, CDR2 SQIVND (reference sequence). The junction had 6 bases not matched to a gene; V was cut back by 5 bases and J by 8 bases. The CDR3 runs 13 residues. The CDR3: CASSLDREEPQHF. The CDR3 region has the DNA TGTGCCAGTAGTCTCGACAGGGAAGAGCCCCAGCATTTT. The full variable domain, completed using reference TRBV19 and TRBJ1-5, is DGGITQSPKYLFRKEGQNVTLSCEQNLNHDAMYWYRQDPGQGLRLIYYSQIVNDFQKGDIAEGYSVSREKKESFPLTVTSAQKNPTAFYLCASSLDREEPQHFGDGTRLSIL.

V usage is TRBV9 and J usage is TRBJ1-1; unclear D gene. Trimming shortened V by 0 bases and J by 3 bases, and 6 bases separated the two germline ends. Germline values: CDR1 SGDLS, CDR2 YYNGEE. The CDR3 sequence is 13 residues long. CDR3 loop: CASSVGSHTEAFF. The CDR3 region has the DNA TGTGCCAGCAGCGTAGGTAGTCACACTGAAGCTTTCTTT.

V is TRBV5-1 and J is TRBJ2-1; 7 positions match TRBD2. The CDR3 sequence is 15 residues long. The junction had 5 bases not matched to a gene; V was cut back by 1 base and J by 4 bases. Germline-derived CDR1 and CDR2 are SGHRS and YFSETQ. CDR3: CASSLRPSGYNEQFF. The CDR3 DNA follows: TGCGCCAGCAGCTTGCGGCCTAGCGGATACAATGAGCAGTTCTTC.

V usage is TRBV9 and J usage is TRBJ2-1; D is uncertain. V was trimmed by 0 bases and J by 5 bases, leaving 12 bases between them. Germline assignment: CDR1 SGDLS and CDR2 YYNGEE. CDR3 length: 15 amino acids. In nucleotides, the CDR3 is TGTGCCAGCAGCGTAGACCTGGGCCACGACAATGAGCAGTTCTTC. Protein product: CASSVDLGHDNEQFF.

The J gene is TRBJ2-2, the V gene TRBV5-6; TRBD2 agrees at 8 bases. Germline trimming cut 4 bases from V and 7 bases from J; bases unmatched to any gene: 3. Looked up from germline, CDR1 is SGHDT and CDR2 is YYEEEE. This CDR3 has 13 amino acids. The CDR3 sequence: CASSVGTSGELFF. Here the CDR3 DNA reads TGTGCCAGCAGCGTCGGGACTAGCGGGGAGCTGTTTTTT.

V and J are TRBV10-3 and TRBJ2-1, with 8 bases lining up with TRBD2. There are 14 residues in the CDR3. Per germline, CDR1 ENHRY and CDR2 SYGVKD. Trimming took 5 bases from V and 3 from J; bases not matched to a gene: 3. The CDR3 region is CAISPGLDYNEQFF. CDR3 coding DNA: TGTGCCATCAGTCCGGGACTAGACTACAATGAGCAGTTCTTC.

The gene calls are TRBV7-2 and TRBJ2-3, with D tentatively TRBD1 (5 bases). Trimming left V 2 bases short and J 4 bases short, with 16 bases between. The CDR3 runs to 16 residues. Looked up from germline, CDR1 is SGHTA and CDR2 is FQGNSA. In nucleotides, the CDR3 is TGTGCCAGCAGCTTACCCCCAACCAGGGCGGCAGATACGCAGTATTTT. Translated: CASSLPPTRAADTQYF.

A single count supports this clone. The rearrangement links TRBV5-1 to TRBJ1-1, with a possible D match to TRBD1 (5 bases). CDR3 length: 14 amino acids. Germline V gives CDR1 SGHRS, CDR2 YFSETQ. V gave up 1 base and J gave up 6 bases, with 13 bases separating them. The CDR3 sequence is CASSLFRATAEAFF. The CDR3 coding sequence is TGCGCCAGCAGCTTGTTCAGGGCAACCGCTGAAGCTTTCTTT.

Worth noting for this clone: This same CDR3 is encoded by further DNA sequences in the sample. V usage is TRBV5-1 and J usage is TRBJ2-7; weak D call: TRBD2 (5 bases). Trimming cost V 0 bases and J 2 bases, with 9 bases left between them. The CDR3 consists of 14 residues. The germline V gene encodes CDR1 SGHRS and CDR2 YFSETQ. The CDR3 here is CASSLDRGAYEQYF. In DNA form, the CDR3 reads TGCGCCAGCAGCTTGGATCGGGGAGCCTACGAGCAGTACTTC.

Turning to this clone: The same CDR3 arises from other DNA sequences in this sample as well. The chain combines TRBV5-6 with TRBJ2-7; no clear D gene. The germline V and J ends were trimmed by 0 bases and 3 bases, with 7 bases remaining between them. CDR1 SGHDT and CDR2 YYEEEE come from the germline V gene. CDR3 size: 13 residues. DNA of the CDR3: TGTGCCAGCAGCTTGGGGCGGAGCTACGAGCAGTACTTC. Protein: CASSLGRSYEQYF.

V usage is TRBV29-1 and J usage is TRBJ1-4; D is uncertain. CDR1 is SQVTM, CDR2 ANQGSEA, per germline. This CDR3 is built from 12 residues. Trimming removed 4 bases at V and 8 bases at J, with 11 bases between. The CDR3 region has the DNA TGCAGCGTTGTGGCAGGCGGGGAAAAACTGTTTTTT. Its protein product is CSVVAGGEKLFF.

This clone was observed once. The CDR3 loop reads CASSLGPGDSGAQYF. The CDR3 DNA reads as TGTGCCAGCAGCTTGGGTCCGGGGGACTCAGGTGCGCAGTATTTT. This rearrangement joins TRBV5-8 to TRBJ2-3, with D tentatively TRBD2 (6 bases). Between the trimmed V and J ends, which lost 0 bases and 10 bases, there was a span of 18 bases. This CDR3 is built from 15 residues. From germline, CDR1 is SGHTS and CDR2 YDEGEE.

V usage is TRBV13 and J usage is TRBJ2-3; 9 nucleotides match TRBD2. The ends lost 0 bases at V and 4 bases at J; junction bases unmatched: 5. This CDR3 contains 16 residues. In germline, CDR1 is PRHDT, CDR2 FYEKMQ (reference sequence). The CDR3 nucleotides read TGTGCCAGCAGCTTAGGCCCTAGCGGGATGGCAGATACGCAGTATTTT. Translation: CASSLGPSGMADTQYF.

Details on this clone: The same CDR3 also results from other DNA sequences found in this sample. The chain is built from TRBV7-8 and TRBJ2-5; TRBD1 might be the D (5 bases). The CDR3 runs 14 residues. Trimming took 1 base from V and 5 from J, leaving 11 bases between them. Germline CDR1 is SGHVS and CDR2 is FQNEAQ. This chain's CDR3 is CASSLGGSQETQYF. CDR3 in DNA: TGTGCCAGCAGCTTAGGGGGCAGTCAGGAGACCCAGTACTTC.

The CDR3 DNA sequence: TGTGCCAGCAGCCTTGAGGACGGGTCCTACGAGCAGTACTTC. This sequence encodes CASSLEDGSYEQYF. This rearrangement joins TRBV5-5 to TRBJ2-7; no clear D gene. CDR1 and CDR2 (germline): SGHKS, YYEKEE (reference sequence). The germline V and J ends were trimmed by 4 bases and 1 base, with 12 bases remaining between them. The CDR3 consists of 14 residues.

This clone was counted once. The rearrangement links TRBV27 to TRBJ2-3; 12 nucleotides agree with TRBD2. V trimming: 2 bases; J trimming: 3 bases; junction bases outside the gene matches: 12. CDR3 length: 19 residues. Germline V gene lookup returns CDR1 MNHEY and CDR2 SMNVEV (reference sequence). The CDR3 reads CASSLILAGGPWLTDTQYF. The CDR3 DNA follows: TGTGCCAGCAGTTTAATTCTAGCGGGAGGGCCTTGGTTAACAGATACGCAGTATTTT.

This clone is a singleton in its sample. This chain links TRBV30 with TRBJ2-7; 8 positions agree with TRBD1. CDR3 length: 14 residues. Germline loops: CDR1 GTSNPN, CDR2 SVGIG (reference sequence). V lost 0 bases to trimming and J lost 4 bases; unmatched junction nucleotides: 5. The CDR3 coding sequence is TGTGCCTGGAGTGTAACAGGGGGTATATACGAGCAGTACTTC. It yields the protein CAWSVTGGIYEQYF.

This sequence joins TRBV9 and TRBJ1-1, with TRBD1 matching 11 bases. Germline-derived CDR1 and CDR2 are SGDLS and YYNGEE. This CDR3 is built from 15 residues. With V trimmed by 0 bases and J by 6 bases, 4 bases remained unmatched. CDR3 region: CASSVGRGQGAEAFF. In DNA form, the CDR3 reads TGTGCCAGCAGCGTAGGTAGGGGACAGGGGGCTGAAGCTTTCTTT.

The V and J genes are TRBV5-4 and TRBJ2-1, with 8 bases lining up with TRBD2. There are 15 residues in the CDR3. In germline, CDR1 is SGHNT, CDR2 YYREEE (reference sequence). V was clipped by 1 base and J by 7 bases; unmatched bases: 7. In DNA, the CDR3 is TGTGCCAGCAGCTTGAAGCGGGAGCTTAGAAATGAGCAGTTCTTC. Protein: CASSLKRELRNEQFF.

V is TRBV7-9 and J is TRBJ2-5; D is unresolved. Trimming stripped 3 bases from V and 5 bases from J, with 16 bases between. The CDR3 runs to 15 residues. Per the germline V gene, CDR1 is SEHNR and CDR2 is FQNEAQ (reference sequence). The CDR3, as DNA: TGTGCCAGCAGCTTTGACTGGGCCGAAGAGGAGACCCAGTACTTC. Translating gives CASSFDWAEEETQYF.

The gene calls are TRBV4-1 and TRBJ2-3; D gene unclear. This CDR3 is built from 17 residues. V lost 7 bases and J lost 1, with 21 bases in between. Looked up from germline, CDR1 is MGHRA and CDR2 is YSYEKL. The CDR3 DNA sequence: TGCGCCAGCACCCCAGTGGCATTTTCAGTGGGCACAGATACGCAGTATTTT. Residues: CASTPVAFSVGTDTQYF.

Remarks on this clone: Germline is not matched at one junction end, which may reflect a read error. The genes are TRBV6-1 and TRBJ1-3, with D perhaps TRBD1 (5 bases). The CDR3 totals 14 residues. Germline assignment: CDR1 MNHNS and CDR2 SASEGT. The CDR3 region is CASTAGLSGTTIYF. The CDR3 DNA follows: TGTGCCAGCACCGCGGGACTAAGTGGAACCACCATATATTTT.

This clone has just one count. The chain employs TRBV9 and TRBJ1-3, with D tentatively TRBD1 (5 bases). CDR1 is SGDLS, CDR2 YYNGEE, per germline. This CDR3 comprises 15 residues. V gave up 4 bases and J gave up 2 bases, with 13 bases separating them. The CDR3 DNA sequence: TGTGCCAGCAGCCCATCGGGGGGGGCTGGAAACACCATATATTTT. The encoded protein is CASSPSGGAGNTIYF. The full variable domain, with the rest looked up from reference TRBV9 and TRBJ1-3, is DSGVTQTPKHLITATGQRVTLRCSPRSGDLSVYWYQQSLDQGLQFLIQYYNGEERAKGNILERFSAQQFPDLHSELNLSSLELGDSALYFCASSPSGGAGNTIYFGEGSWLTVV.

This clone was detected a few times. The V call is TRBV7-3, the J call TRBJ1-1; the D is unclear. The CDR3 contains 13 residues. Germline V gene sequence: CDR1 SGHTA, CDR2 FQGTGA. Trimming shortened V by 2 bases and J by 4 bases, and 8 bases separated the two germline ends. CDR3 sequence reads: CASSLSKITEAFF. In DNA, the CDR3 is TGTGCCAGCAGCTTATCTAAAATCACTGAAGCTTTCTTT.

The genes are TRBV7-9 and TRBJ2-1; 8 nucleotides match TRBD1. J was trimmed by 8 bases and V by 5 bases; bases with no gene match: 17. There are 17 residues in the CDR3. CDR1 is SEHNR, CDR2 FQNEAQ, per germline (reference sequence). The CDR3 DNA reads as TGTGCCAGCAGCCTATCCCATAAGGACAGGGTTACATATGAGCAGTTCTTC. This codes for CASSLSHKDRVTYEQFF.